These 22 T cell receptor beta chains were all obtained from the same sample, sequenced in a study of cytomegalovirus exposure and HLA in healthy donors. Clones were sequenced by immunoSEQ multiplex PCR, and TCRdb holds only the in-frame ones, with some missing. The sample consists of about 240,000 clones, around 87% of them appearing once. Sequencing used PBMCs. The receptors stem from a woman aged 30 to 39 in good health and CMV-seropositive.

The genes are TRBV6-6 and TRBJ2-5; 9 bases are a match to TRBD1. After removal of 7 bases from V and 4 bases from J, the junction contained 4 bases not matched to a gene. Per the germline V gene, CDR1 is MNHNY and CDR2 is SVGAGI (reference sequence). This CDR3 has 13 residues. In nucleotides, the CDR3 is TGTGCCAGCACTAAGGGACAGGGAGAGACCCAGTACTTC. The encoded protein is CASTKGQGETQYF.

The rearrangement links TRBV19 to TRBJ1-5; tentatively, D is TRBD1 (5 bases). The length of the CDR3 is 14 residues. Germline V gene data show CDR1 as LNHDA and CDR2 as SQIVND (reference sequence). Between the trimmed V and J ends, which lost 5 bases and 5 bases, there was a span of 13 bases. The CDR3 spells CASSGSGEDQPQHF. CDR3 coding DNA: TGTGCCAGTAGTGGTTCGGGGGAGGATCAGCCCCAGCATTTT.

The CDR3 DNA reads TGTGCCAGCTCACCCGATGAGGCTACACAGGGTAGCTCCTACAATGAGCAGTTCTTC. Translated: CASSPDEATQGSSYNEQFF. The chain carries TRBV18 and TRBJ2-1; a possible D gene is TRBD1 (6 bases). The V end was cut by 3 bases, the J end by 0 bases, with 21 bases between. Germline CDR1 and CDR2: KGHSH and LQKENI. The CDR3 runs to 19 residues.

V usage is TRBV7-9 and J usage is TRBJ1-2, with 7 bases identical to TRBD1. CDR1 SEHNR and CDR2 FQNEAQ come from the germline V gene (reference sequence). The V gene end was trimmed by 0 bases and the J gene end by 6 bases; junction bases not matched to a gene: 7. The CDR3 totals 15 residues. The CDR3 bases are TGTGCCAGCAGCTTAGCGGCGGCAGGGGGACATGGCTACACCTTC. This codes for CASSLAAAGGHGYTF. The entire variable domain, with the rest obtained from reference TRBV7-9 and TRBJ1-2, is as follows: DTGVSQNPRHKITKRGQNVTFRCDPISEHNRLYWYRQTLGQGPEFLTYFQNEAQLEKSRLLSDRFSAERPKGSFSTLEIQRTEQGDSAMYLCASSLAAAGGHGYTFGSGTRLTVV.

The J gene is TRBJ2-1, the V gene TRBV5-4; the D is unclear. The germline CDR1 and CDR2 sequences are SGHNT and YYREEE (reference sequence). The CDR3 runs 17 residues. V was cut by 0 bases and J by 0 bases, with 13 bases left in between. CDR3 in DNA: TGTGCCAGCAGCTTGGGGATCGTAGCTAGCTCCTACAATGAGCAGTTCTTC. It specifies CASSLGIVASSYNEQFF.

The V and J genes are TRBV5-6 and TRBJ1-2, with D hard to call. V lost 3 bases and J 4 bases, leaving 7 bases between the germline ends. Germline CDR1 SGHDT, CDR2 YYEEEE. The CDR3 sequence is 12 residues long. The CDR3 loop is CASSSGFYGYTF. The CDR3 DNA sequence: TGTGCCAGCAGCTCAGGCTTCTATGGCTACACCTTC.

The chain carries TRBV9 and TRBJ2-6, with TRBD1 identical over 8 bases. Germline lookup yields CDR1 SGDLS and CDR2 YYNGEE. Unmatched junction bases numbered 8, after V lost 3 bases and J lost 3 bases. The CDR3 loop spans 17 amino acids. The CDR3 region is CASSALQGGGGANVLTF. CDR3 nucleotide sequence: TGTGCCAGCAGCGCACTACAGGGGGGCGGTGGGGCCAACGTCCTGACTTTC. Variable domain in full (rest from reference TRBV9 and TRBJ2-6): DSGVTQTPKHLITATGQRVTLRCSPRSGDLSVYWYQQSLDQGLQFLIQYYNGEERAKGNILERFSAQQFPDLHSELNLSSLELGDSALYFCASSALQGGGGANVLTFGAGSRLTVL.

The chain is built from TRBV7-2 and TRBJ1-2; 8 bases fit TRBD1. Trimming removed 4 bases from V and 4 bases from J; junction bases left unmatched: 8. Germline CDR1 reads SGHTA; CDR2 reads FQGNSA. The CDR3 loop spans 15 amino acids. CDR3 in amino acids: CASSSQGARGYGYTF. The CDR3 region has the DNA TGTGCCAGCAGCTCTCAGGGGGCGCGGGGCTATGGCTACACCTTC.

The chain employs TRBV28 and TRBJ1-2; no clear D gene. Germline CDR1 and CDR2: MDHEN and SYDVKM. V was clipped by 0 bases and J by 2 bases, with 25 bases between them. The CDR3 is 20 residues long. The CDR3 DNA is TGTGCCAGCAGTTTATGCATCCGGGTTGAACCCCCCCTCTGGAACTATGGCTACACCTTC. Translating gives CASSLCIRVEPPLWNYGYTF.

The chain recombines TRBV27 with TRBJ1-2; TRBD1 aligns across 7 bases. There are 15 residues in the CDR3. The germline V gene encodes CDR1 MNHEY and CDR2 SMNVEV (reference sequence). With 2 bases clipped from V and 5 bases from J, the junction kept 8 bases outside the gene matches. Here the CDR3 DNA reads TGTGCCAGCAGTTTACAGGCGGGACAGCTGTATGGCTACACCTTC. As protein: CASSLQAGQLYGYTF.

V gene TRBV13 combines with J gene TRBJ1-4, with 8 bases lining up with TRBD1. This CDR3 comprises 15 residues. V was clipped by 7 bases and J by 6 bases; unmatched bases: 10. Germline V CDR1 and CDR2: PRHDT, FYEKMQ (reference sequence). CDR3 residues: CASTTRDRGYEKLFF. The CDR3 region has the DNA TGTGCCAGCACCACACGAGACAGGGGTTATGAAAAACTGTTTTTT.

This chain uses TRBV7-7 with TRBJ2-5; D gene ambiguous. Germline V gives CDR1 SSHAT, CDR2 FNYEAQ (reference sequence). Between the trimmed V and J ends, which lost 0 bases and 3 bases, there was a span of 5 bases. The CDR3 is made up of 13 amino acids. CDR3 region: CASSLARKETQYF. DNA for the CDR3: TGTGCCAGCAGCTTAGCGCGAAAAGAGACCCAGTACTTC.

The chain carries TRBV7-9 and TRBJ2-7; a possible D gene is TRBD2 (6 bases). Trimming stripped 5 bases from V and 5 bases from J, with 16 bases between. This CDR3 contains 14 residues. Germline lookup yields CDR1 SEHNR and CDR2 FQNEAQ (reference sequence). The CDR3 reads CASSAGGPGDEQYF. The CDR3 coding sequence is TGTGCCAGCAGCGCCGGCGGTCCGGGGGACGAGCAGTACTTC.

The table lists this clone with a few counts. V usage is TRBV5-4 and J usage is TRBJ2-2; TRBD2 is a possible D gene (6 bases). CDR3 length: 16 amino acids. The V gene's germline CDR1 is SGHNT and CDR2 YYREEE (reference sequence). V lost 6 bases, J lost 6 bases, and 21 bases lay in between. The CDR3 DNA follows: TGTGCCAGCACCCAGTCCGGGAGCAGCAGCGCCGGGGAGCTGTTTTTT. Its protein product is CASTQSGSSSAGELFF.

The chain is built from TRBV5-1 and TRBJ2-5; D unresolved. V dropped 0 bases and J dropped 4 bases, with 13 bases sitting between them. The CDR3 loop spans 15 amino acids. Germline assignment: CDR1 SGHRS and CDR2 YFSETQ. The CDR3 coding sequence is TGCGCCAGCAGCTTGGTAACGGGTTTGGGAGAGACCCAGTACTTC. This codes for CASSLVTGLGETQYF.

The chain combines TRBV5-1 with TRBJ1-4; D is undetermined. Germline lookup yields CDR1 SGHRS and CDR2 YFSETQ. This CDR3 is 14 amino acids long. V was pared by 1 base and J by 4 bases, with 8 bases between. CDR3 in DNA: TGCGCCAGCAGCTTGCCAGGTGATAATGAAAAACTGTTTTTT. This codes for CASSLPGDNEKLFF.

This clone was recorded only once. J is TRBJ2-1 and V is TRBV5-1, with 12 bases matching TRBD2. The CDR3 loop spans 15 amino acids. CDR1 SGHRS and CDR2 YFSETQ come from the germline V gene. V was pared by 4 bases and J by 3 bases, with 2 bases of the junction left unmatched. The CDR3: CASSLAGGDYNEQFF. CDR3 in DNA: TGCGCCAGCAGCCTAGCGGGAGGGGACTACAATGAGCAGTTCTTC.

This chain uses TRBV6-1 with TRBJ1-4; D remains unclear. The CDR3 totals 15 residues. The V end lost 3 bases, the J end lost 4 bases, and 12 bases lay between the germline ends. In germline, CDR1 is MNHNS, CDR2 SASEGT. The CDR3 bases are TGTGCCAGCAGTGACACCCGGGATCATAATGAAAAACTGTTTTTT. Its translation is CASSDTRDHNEKLFF.

The gene calls are TRBV27 and TRBJ1-5; the match to TRBD1 covers 8 bases. The CDR3 is made up of 16 amino acids. CDR1 is MNHEY, CDR2 SMNVEV, per germline (reference sequence). Trimming cost V 5 bases and J 6 bases; bases outside gene matches: 12. CDR3 DNA sequence: TGTGCCAGCAGTCCCGGGACAGGACCCGTCGGTCAGCCCCAGCATTTT. It is translated as CASSPGTGPVGQPQHF.

The genes are TRBV28 and TRBJ2-3, with 7 positions matching TRBD1. The germline V gene encodes CDR1 MDHEN and CDR2 SYDVKM. The CDR3 extends over 15 amino acids. V lost 5 bases to trimming and J lost 2 bases; unmatched junction nucleotides: 7. CDR3 in DNA: TGTGCCAGCAGTGTAGTGGACAGGACCACAGATACGCAGTATTTT. Translation: CASSVVDRTTDTQYF.

Only a few counts were recorded for this clone. V gene TRBV28 combines with J gene TRBJ1-2; D remains unclear. CDR3 length: 10 residues. V lost 5 bases and J lost 5, with 3 bases in between. Germline V lookup: CDR1 MDHEN, CDR2 SYDVKM. The CDR3 bases are TGTGCCAGCAGTACTTATGGCTACACCTTC. It specifies CASSTYGYTF.

The chain carries TRBV11-2 and TRBJ1-4, with TRBD1 matching over 7 bases. The CDR3 loop spans 15 amino acids. Trimming removed 5 bases from V and 7 bases from J; junction bases left unmatched: 10. Germline-derived CDR1 and CDR2 are SGHAT and FQNNGV. In nucleotides, the CDR3 is TGTGCCAGCAGCGCAAGACAGGGTTGGGGTGAAAAACTGTTTTTT. Translating gives CASSARQGWGEKLFF. The full variable domain, its missing parts supplied by reference TRBV11-2 and TRBJ1-4, is EAGVAQSPRYKIIEKRQSVAFWCNPISGHATLYWYQQILGQGPKLLIQFQNNGVVDDSQLPKDRFSAERLKGVDSTLKIQPAKLEDSAVYLCASSARQGWGEKLFFGSGTQLSVL.